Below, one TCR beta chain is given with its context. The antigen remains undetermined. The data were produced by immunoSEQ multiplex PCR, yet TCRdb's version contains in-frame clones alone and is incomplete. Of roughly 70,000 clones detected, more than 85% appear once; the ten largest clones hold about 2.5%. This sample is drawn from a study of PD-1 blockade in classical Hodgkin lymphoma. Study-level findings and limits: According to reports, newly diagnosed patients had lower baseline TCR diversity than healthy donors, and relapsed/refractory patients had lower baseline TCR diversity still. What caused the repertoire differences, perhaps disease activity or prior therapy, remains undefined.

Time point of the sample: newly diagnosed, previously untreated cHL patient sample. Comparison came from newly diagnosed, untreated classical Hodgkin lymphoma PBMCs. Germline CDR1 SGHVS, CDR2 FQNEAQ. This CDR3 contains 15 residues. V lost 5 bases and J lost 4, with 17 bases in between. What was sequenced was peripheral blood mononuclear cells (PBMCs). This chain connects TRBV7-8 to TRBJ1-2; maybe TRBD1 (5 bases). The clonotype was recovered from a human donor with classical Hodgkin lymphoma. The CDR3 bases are TGTGCCAGCAGCAGAGGAGGGGTTTGGAGCTATGGCTACACCTTC. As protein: CASSRGGVWSYGYTF.